This TCR beta chain was sequenced for a study of shared clonotypes between healthy human individuals. Original data processing: Filtering differed for immunoSEQ, which gave only junction sequences without quality scores. The protocol was immunoSEQ multiplex PCR, while the TCRdb copy is restricted to in-frame clones and leaves out a portion. V, J and clone size are taken as reported in that table, and D and trimming were inferred from the DNA itself. The sample carries some 2,500,000 clones, 93% recorded once. Remarks on this clone: No antigen is known for it.

The length of the CDR3 is 16 residues. Findings and limits, study-wide: Sequencing depth was a factor that was expected to affect clonotype sharing among donors. Sharing across four donors was highest in naive CD4 (roughly 5%) and lowest in memory CD8 (roughly 0.4%).

Sequencing was done on a sample of naive CD4+ T cells from PBMCs. Subset specified: CD45RA+ positively selected. The source is a man between 18 and 35 years old in good health. Some clones in this sample may be carry-over from other donors' samples. The J gene is TRBJ1-1, the V gene TRBV21-1; the DNA was not used to check the table's D call, TRBD1. TRBV21-1 is labeled a pseudogene. The CDR3 region has the DNA TGTGCCAGCCTACAGACAGGGGGCCTTTCGCGTACTGAAGCTTTCTTT. Its protein product is CASLQTGGLSRTEAFF.